This T cell receptor (beta chain) was documented in a study of regulatory T cells in long-lasting Graves disease. The CDR3 sequence is 16 residues long. CDR1 is SEHNR, CDR2 FQNEAQ, per germline (reference sequence). Building of the TCR beta libraries involved iRepertoire HTBI primers and Arm-PCR of CDR3 regions. TCRdb independently ran MiXCR on the multiplex PCR reads; one entry per CDR3 protein. The repertoire holds hundreds of thousands of distinct CDR3 sequences, with 16% as singletons. This clonotype appeared many times. Its ends do not fully match the called genes, so a read error is possible. Time point reported: newly diagnosed GD, antithyroid drugs for less than 3 months. With RNA extracted from PBMCs as input, the TCR library was made. The same data also contributed to another study, on T cells in Graves' hyperthyroidism and ophthalmopathy.

The rearrangement joins TRBV7-9 to TRBJ2-3; 12 bases map to TRBD1. The specimen comprised peripheral blood mononuclear cells (PBMCs), sampled at new diagnosis, from a patient treated with antithyroid drugs. This clonotype was obtained from a man aged 35-49 years with Graves disease. CDR3 nucleotides: TGCGCCAGCAGCTTGGGGGGACAGGGGGCGTCAGATACGCAGTATTTT. Translating gives CASSLGGQGASDTQYF.